Below are 8 T cell receptor beta chains sequenced from a single sample in a study of beta chain features in type 1 diabetes. Sequencing targeted expressed TCRB transcripts, as all isolated RNA had been reverse transcribed. Sequencing used immunoSEQ multiplex PCR; TCRdb keeps in-frame clones, though not all of them. The sample shows under 900,000 clones, 17% of them seen only once. The sequencing sample was made of naive CD4+ T cells from blood. These receptors were collected from a woman aged 18 to 35 in good health.

This clone was detected a few times. The rearrangement uses TRBV6-5 and TRBJ2-1; TRBD2 is a possible D gene (6 bases). Germline CDR1 reads MNHEY; CDR2 reads SVGAGI. This CDR3 has 12 amino acids. V gave up 10 bases and J gave up 5 bases, with 12 bases separating them. CDR3 nucleotide sequence: TGTGCCACCGGGCGGGGAAACAATGAGCAGTTCTTC. This codes for CATGRGNNEQFF.

CDR3 region: CASSLEVAGVAQFF. The CDR3 region has the DNA TGTGCCAGCAGCTTAGAGGTAGCGGGAGTTGCGCAGTTCTTC. The rearrangement uses TRBV11-2 and TRBJ2-1, with 9 bases fitting TRBD2. The J segment lost 12 bases and the V segment lost 0 bases, leaving 6 bases of the junction unmatched. Per germline, CDR1 SGHAT and CDR2 FQNNGV. The CDR3 is 14 amino acids.

This clone has just a few counts. The chain uses TRBV27 and TRBJ2-1, with D tentatively TRBD2 (6 bases). The CDR3 spans 15 residues. Germline CDR1 and CDR2: MNHEY and SMNVEV (reference sequence). The germline V and J ends were trimmed by 6 bases and 7 bases, with 19 bases remaining between them. The CDR3 here is CASSEEGLGRNEQFF. The CDR3 DNA reads TGTGCCAGCAGCGAAGAGGGGTTGGGGAGGAATGAGCAGTTCTTC.

The chain employs TRBV19 and TRBJ2-5, with D uncertain. CDR1 is LNHDA and CDR2 is SQIVND in the germline V gene (reference sequence). V lost 3 bases to trimming and J lost 5 bases, with 4 bases between them. CDR3 size: 11 residues. The CDR3 protein is CASSMEETQYF. In DNA form, the CDR3 reads TGTGCCAGTAGTATGGAGGAGACCCAGTACTTC. The whole variable domain, filled in from reference TRBV19 and TRBJ2-5, reads DGGITQSPKYLFRKEGQNVTLSCEQNLNHDAMYWYRQDPGQGLRLIYYSQIVNDFQKGDIAEGYSVSREKKESFPLTVTSAQKNPTAFYLCASSMEETQYFGPGTRLLVL.

The chain uses TRBV6-5 and TRBJ1-1; 7 bases are shared with TRBD1. Losses at the gene ends were 6 bases for V and 1 base for J; bases not matched to a gene: 8. Looked up from germline, CDR1 is MNHEY and CDR2 is SVGAGI. The CDR3 totals 15 residues. The CDR3 sequence: CASRQRQGPNTEAFF. Written as DNA, the CDR3 is TGTGCCAGCAGACAGCGACAGGGTCCGAACACTGAAGCTTTCTTT.

The rearrangement uses TRBV27 and TRBJ2-7, with 9 positions matching TRBD2. Germline CDR1 reads MNHEY; CDR2 reads SMNVEV (reference sequence). The CDR3 runs to 16 residues. Unmatched junction bases numbered 5, after V lost 0 bases and J lost 2 bases. CDR3 bases: TGTGCCAGCAGTTTATCGGGACTAGCAGAAGCCTACGAGCAGTACTTC. Protein sequence: CASSLSGLAEAYEQYF.

This clone appeared a few times. The CDR3 reads CSVEIRGEHTDTQYF. The CDR3 DNA follows: TGCAGCGTTGAAATACGCGGAGAGCACACAGATACGCAGTATTTT. This sequence joins TRBV29-1 and TRBJ2-3; D ambiguous. Germline CDR1 reads SQVTM; CDR2 reads ANQGSEA. V was cut by 2 bases and J by 2 bases, with 14 bases left in between. The CDR3 totals 15 residues.

The chain joins TRBV4-1 to TRBJ2-7; D ambiguous. Between the trimmed V and J ends, which lost 8 bases and 1 base, there was a span of 15 bases. The CDR3 is made up of 14 amino acids. Germline CDR1 is MGHRA and CDR2 is YSYEKL. The CDR3 DNA reads TGCGCCAGCGCCAGAGCTTCCACATCCTACGAGCAGTACTTC. Translating it yields CASARASTSYEQYF.